This T cell receptor beta chain was identified during a study of cytomegalovirus exposure and HLA in healthy donors (TCRdb year 2017). Turning to the overall study: An earlier analysis of approximately 640 of the donors reported about 290 Gb of sequence data and 100 million to 130 million unique TCR beta sequences from 150 million to 200 million T cells. Several DR-DQ haplotypes were handled as single units for association and clustering because linkage in the cohort was strong. High-throughput TCR immunosequencing, statistical association of individual TCRs with disease status, and machine learning were combined to predict cytomegalovirus infection status. Of the roughly 390 genotyped donors, 80% to 90% were placed in the genetic ancestry cluster associated with self-reported Caucasian donors. To study patterns of TCR occurrence, a later analysis re-analyzed previously published TCR beta repertoires from several hundred donors and added high-resolution HLA genotyping. Class I and class II HLA loci were covered by the typing at four-digit resolution. Besides the first cohort of under 700 subjects, a separate validation cohort made up of 120 or so different subjects was used. The aim of the study was to test whether cataloging public T cell receptors could identify signatures of past pathogen exposure. Alongside the repertoire data, information on donor age, sex, ethnicity and CMV serostatus was compiled. All discovery cohort repertoires had been generated on a single sequencing platform. An early release that covered some 640 HLA-typed donors contained approximately 320 gigabases of sequencing data and roughly 84 million unique TCR sequences. A later genetic analysis used genome-wide SNP genotypes for about three fifths of the 666 donors, treating that subset as a discovery cohort. The study used immunosequencing to profile the T cell repertoires of approximately 650 subjects and linked those repertoires to cytomegalovirus serostatus. In the later analysis, no new phenotypic data were used to find candidate immune exposures; instead, reliance was placed on TCR beta sequences and their occurrence across donors. In an earlier analysis of around 540 of the donors, high-throughput TCR beta sequencing was used to judge whether each TCR beta V gene segment behaved as functional or pseudogenic. Among roughly 400 genotyped donors of the cohort, an average of about 220,000 unique TCR beta nucleotide sequences was sequenced per donor, of which 15% to 20% were non-productive. The number of donors typed differed by locus, with about 629-630 for A, B, C, DRB1 and DQB1, roughly 520 for DQA1, about 610 for DPA1, and some 470 for DPB1. Study-wide conclusions, independent of this receptor: In an earlier analysis of 450 to 750 of the donors, most TCR beta V segments appeared in productive rearrangements about 87% or about 30% of the time, broadly matching IMGT annotations. Presence/absence analyses assumed roughly uniform sequencing depth across donors, an assumption that may not hold. A further reported finding was that TCR beta sequences accurately predicted the HLA-A and HLA-B alleles for most subjects in the first cohort. A few of the identified cytomegalovirus-associated TCR beta chains were confirmed in vitro to be specific for cytomegalovirus antigens. The 87-base-pair reads could not distinguish some IMGT-functional V segments, including TRBV6-2 and TRBV6-3, so those segments were excluded. A cluster of highly shared sequence variants was judged likely to be a technical artifact of the sequencing pipeline. This cohort had only TCR beta chains sequenced, and the lack of alpha or paired-chain data limited which features could be detected. The study gave a list of 150 to 200 TCR beta chains associated with cytomegalovirus. A later analysis found that most CMV-associated TCR beta chains appeared HLA-restricted, with HLA associations seemingly driven largely by CMV exposure. Because counts were too low, 15 to 20 rarely observed V segments, including chromosome 9 orphons, were left out of the earlier analysis of some 600 of the donors. When HLA alleles, especially DR and DQ, strongly co-occurred, TCR associations were difficult to assign to individual alleles. Correlated functional status among segregating V segments might be attributable to linkage disequilibrium, but an unknown experimental factor could not be ruled out. According to a later analysis, TCR association rates differed among HLA loci, with DRB1 alleles showing the most associated TCRs and HLA-C alleles showing the fewest. In a later analysis, several top co-occurrence clusters were reported to appear linked to parvovirus B19, influenza, CMV and Epstein-Barr virus. A later analysis found that HLA-associated TCR beta chains were more clonally expanded and had lower generation probabilities than equally common non-associated chains. Most TCR sequences were observed very rarely across donors, whereas some public TCRs were present in many individuals. A later genetic analysis associated a missense DCLRE1C variant with V-gene and J-gene trimming of TCR beta chains, and an independent cohort replicated the association. The classifier was reported to diagnose cytomegalovirus status with high specificity and sensitivity in both the original and validation cohorts. Immune exposure information for the cohort was limited to CMV serostatus. Because some donors lacked HLA typing at each locus, the association tests relied only on the typed subset. In a later genetic analysis, fewer N-insertions in productive TCRs were reported among donors in an Asian-associated ancestry cluster than the roughly 700-donor mean. In a later analysis, 15,000 to 20,000 TCR beta sequences were associated with specific HLA alleles at a false discovery rate of 0.05. The authors suggested that the approach could potentially be generalized to other disease states and immunological phenotypes.

V loses 2 bases at its end and J loses 4 bases; junction bases beyond the gene matches: 8. The CDR3 measures 17 amino acids from cysteine to phenylalanine. Left in the record is the CDR3 DNA by itself, 51 bases read in frame from the first base. The germline V gene (reference sequence) sets CDR1 to SGHNT and CDR2 to YYREEE. Library preparation used the immunoSEQ multiplex PCR assay. For the multiplex PCR, a mixture combining 60 forward primers for TCR Vbeta segments and 13 reverse primers for TCR Jbeta segments was used. The CDR3 region of rearranged TCR beta genes was amplified from genomic DNA with a multiplex PCR assay. The amplified TCR beta libraries were sequenced on the Illumina HiSeq System as 87-base-pair reads. The study's own analysis went as follows. Across the roughly 600 repertoires, a later analysis counted some 81 million unique TCR beta chains, roughly 11 million of which were shared by at least two donors. Raw reads were error-corrected and collapsed into unique sequences by a nearest-neighbor algorithm in which closely related sequences were merged to remove PCR and sequencing errors. CDR3 sequences were aligned to IMGT reference sequences to assign V, D and J gene segments. For a sequence to be retained, a match of at least six nucleotides to both a V gene segment and a J gene segment was required. A rearrangement counted as productive if the CDR3 had no stop codons and remained in frame with V and J, and every other rearrangement counted as non-productive. Following IMGT convention, CDR3 was defined as the stretch from the second conserved V-encoded cysteine up to the conserved J-encoded phenylalanine. Sequences without an unambiguous match to a single V gene segment were excluded from the earlier analysis of a few hundred of the donors. In an earlier analysis of approximately 590 of the donors, a V segment was called functional when productive rearrangements were above 56.7%, and segregating when the standard deviation between donors exceeded 5%. A statistical classification framework was built for diagnosing cytomegalovirus status from the catalog of TCR beta chain sequences. V and J gene assignment, in a later analysis, came from comparing TCR nucleotide sequences with IMGT/GENE-DB human TR gene sequences. A later analysis assigned CDR3 sequences and most-parsimonious VDJ recombination scenarios with the TCRdist pipeline. In a later analysis, each TCR beta chain was defined by its CDR3 amino acid sequence together with its V-gene family, and reads without a unique V-gene family were excluded. In a later analysis, 550 to 650 highly shared, low-generation-probability nucleotide sequences were removed to address suspected cross-contamination and a sequencing artifact. For each public chain, a later analysis derived a clonal expansion index from normalized ranks of inferred template counts within each repertoire. Generation probabilities in a later analysis came from a VDJ recombination model fitted to out-of-frame rearrangements, and those results were checked against IGoR. In a later analysis, hypergeometric tests were used to score TCR-TCR, TCR-HLA and TCR-CMV co-occurrence, with a repertoire-size bias correction applied to TCR pairs. To estimate false discovery rates, a later analysis permuted the HLA or CMV assignments 20 times. In a later analysis, co-occurring TCRs were grouped using DBSCAN, and TCRdist sequence similarity was added for clustering within HLA-allele-positive subsets. Repertoires with fewer than 30,000 or more than 120,000 public chains, plus five repertoires with anomalous nucleotide sharing, were excluded from co-occurrence clustering. TCRdb stores this immuneACCESS table with in-frame sequences only. Part of the clones is absent; in the studies checked, under half of the shortfall reflects unresolved V genes, and no reason is known for the rest. V and J calls and clone size are copied from that table; D and trimming were computed from the DNA. The sample profile shows 100,000 to 150,000 clones; over 70% of them were found once. The ten top clones hold more than 2.5% of the sample.

In total, roughly 710 healthy bone marrow donors made up the cohort. All cohort members were sampled while nominally healthy, although unrecorded immune exposures were likely present. The donor was CMV seronegative and belonged to the group of several hundred seronegative cohort members. A peripheral blood sample was collected from each donor, and TCR beta sequencing was performed on peripheral blood mononuclear cells. The Qiagen DNeasy Blood Extraction Kit was used to extract genomic DNA from the blood cell samples. Turning to this clone: This receptor's antigen is unknown. Base qualities are not recorded, but no much larger clone differs from it by a single base.

The rearranged chain carries TRBV5-4 and TRBJ2-2, with 10 middle bases fitting TRBD2. The material sequenced was PBMCs. The origin of this receptor is a woman between 45 and 65 years old in good health and CMV-seronegative. The nucleotides are TGTGCCAGCAGCTTTCAAGCGGGAGGGGGGGGCACCGGGGAGCTGTTTTTT. It encodes CASSFQAGGGGTGELFF.